This T cell receptor (beta chain) derives from a study of identical twins. Study results and caveats: Invariant MAIT and iNKT cells may have partly biased zero-insertion analyses. There was an excess of low generation probability in the out-of-frame alpha sequences that twins shared.

Trimming shortened V by 0 bases and J by 1 base, and 13 bases separated the two germline ends. The CDR3 extends over 17 amino acids. Germline V gene sequence: CDR1 SGHDT, CDR2 YYEEEE. About this clonotype: Its antigen is not known.

Using its own MiXCR run on the 5' RACE reads, TCRdb lists one record per CDR3 protein. The sample lists around 1.7 million distinct CDR3 sequences; under 35% were seen once. J is TRBJ1-4 and V is TRBV5-6; tentative D call: TRBD1 (5 bases). The sequenced sample was cord blood. The sequence was collected from a newborn girl in good health. This CDR3 is CASSLDRNHLTNEKLFF. The CDR3 DNA is TGTGCCAGCAGCTTGGACAGGAACCACTTAACTAATGAAAAACTGTTTTTT. Combining the CDR3 with reference TRBV5-6 and TRBJ1-4 gives the whole variable domain DAGVTQSPTHLIKTRGQQVTLRCSPKSGHDTVSWYQQALGQGPQFIFQYYEEEERQRGNFPDRFSGHQFPNYSSELNVNALLLGDSALYLCASSLDRNHLTNEKLFFGSGTQLSVL.